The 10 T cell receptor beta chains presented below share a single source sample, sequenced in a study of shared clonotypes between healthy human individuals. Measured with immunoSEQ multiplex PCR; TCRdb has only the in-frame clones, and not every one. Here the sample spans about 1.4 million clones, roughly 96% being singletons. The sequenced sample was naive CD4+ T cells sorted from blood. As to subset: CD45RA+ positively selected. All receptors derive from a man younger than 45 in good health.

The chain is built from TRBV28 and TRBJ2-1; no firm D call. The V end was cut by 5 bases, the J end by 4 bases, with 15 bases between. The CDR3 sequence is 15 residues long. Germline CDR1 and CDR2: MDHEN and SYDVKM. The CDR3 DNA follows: TGTGCCAGCAGTCCCTCGGGCTATGGGTACAATGAGCAGTTCTTC. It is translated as CASSPSGYGYNEQFF.

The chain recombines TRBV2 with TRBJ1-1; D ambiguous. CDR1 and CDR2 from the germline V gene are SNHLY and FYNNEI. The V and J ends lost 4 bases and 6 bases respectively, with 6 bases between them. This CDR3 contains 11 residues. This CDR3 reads CASSGPPEAFF. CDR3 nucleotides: TGTGCCAGCAGTGGGCCTCCTGAAGCTTTCTTT. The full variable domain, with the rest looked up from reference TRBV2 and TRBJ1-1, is EPEVTQTPSHQVTQMGQEVILRCVPISNHLYFYWYRQILGQKVEFLVSFYNNEISEKSEIFDDQFSVERPDGSNFTLKIRSTKLEDSAMYFCASSGPPEAFFGQGTRLTVV.

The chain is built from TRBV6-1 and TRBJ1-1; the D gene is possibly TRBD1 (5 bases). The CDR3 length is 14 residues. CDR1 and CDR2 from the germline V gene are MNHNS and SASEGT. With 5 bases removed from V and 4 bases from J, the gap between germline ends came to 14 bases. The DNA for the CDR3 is TGTGCCAGCAGTATTCACAGTGGGGCCACTGAAGCTTTCTTT. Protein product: CASSIHSGATEAFF.

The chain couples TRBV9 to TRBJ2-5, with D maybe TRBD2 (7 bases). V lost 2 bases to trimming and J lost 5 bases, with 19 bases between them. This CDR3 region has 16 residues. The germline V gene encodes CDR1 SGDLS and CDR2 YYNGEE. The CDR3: CASSVGGGGERETQYF. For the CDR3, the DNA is TGTGCCAGCAGCGTCGGGGGAGGGGGAGAAAGGGAGACCCAGTACTTC.

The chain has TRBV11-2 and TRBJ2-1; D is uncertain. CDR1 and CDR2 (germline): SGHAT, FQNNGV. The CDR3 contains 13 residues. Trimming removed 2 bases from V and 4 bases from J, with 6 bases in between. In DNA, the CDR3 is TGTGCCAGCAGCTTAAACGCTTACAATGAGCAGTTCTTC. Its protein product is CASSLNAYNEQFF. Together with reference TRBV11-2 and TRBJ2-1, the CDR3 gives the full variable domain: EAGVAQSPRYKIIEKRQSVAFWCNPISGHATLYWYQQILGQGPKLLIQFQNNGVVDDSQLPKDRFSAERLKGVDSTLKIQPAKLEDSAVYLCASSLNAYNEQFFGPGTRLTVL.

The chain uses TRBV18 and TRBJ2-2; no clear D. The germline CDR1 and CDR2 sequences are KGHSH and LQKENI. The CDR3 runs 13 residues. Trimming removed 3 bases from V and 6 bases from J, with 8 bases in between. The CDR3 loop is CASSPTVPGELFF. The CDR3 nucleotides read TGTGCCAGCTCACCGACGGTTCCCGGGGAGCTGTTTTTT.

Here the CDR3 DNA reads TGTGCCACTGGTGACAGACCTCTGGCCGAGCAGTACTTC. Encoded protein: CATGDRPLAEQYF. The chain carries TRBV25-1 and TRBJ2-7; TRBD1 might be the D (5 bases). CDR1 is MGHDK, CDR2 SYGVNS, per germline. There are 13 residues in the CDR3. The V and J ends lost 10 bases and 6 bases respectively, with 19 bases between them.

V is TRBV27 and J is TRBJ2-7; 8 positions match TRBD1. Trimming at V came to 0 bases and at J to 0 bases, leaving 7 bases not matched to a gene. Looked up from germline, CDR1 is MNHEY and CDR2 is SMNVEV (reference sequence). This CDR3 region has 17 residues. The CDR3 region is CASSLSMQGAYSYEQYF. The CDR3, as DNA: TGTGCCAGCAGTTTATCGATGCAGGGGGCCTACTCCTACGAGCAGTACTTC.

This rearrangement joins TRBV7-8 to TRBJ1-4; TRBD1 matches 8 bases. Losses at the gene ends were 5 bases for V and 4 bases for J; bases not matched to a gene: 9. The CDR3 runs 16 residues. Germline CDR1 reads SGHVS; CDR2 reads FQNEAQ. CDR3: CASSPARQGLNEKLFF. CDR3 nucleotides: TGTGCCAGCAGCCCAGCGAGACAGGGGCTTAATGAAAAACTGTTTTTT.

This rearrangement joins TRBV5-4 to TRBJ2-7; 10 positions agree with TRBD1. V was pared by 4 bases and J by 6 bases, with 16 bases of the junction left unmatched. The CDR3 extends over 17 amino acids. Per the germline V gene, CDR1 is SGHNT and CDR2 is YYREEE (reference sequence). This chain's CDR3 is CASSPPIRQGAMSEQYF. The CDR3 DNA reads TGTGCCAGCAGCCCCCCAATTCGACAGGGGGCGATGTCCGAGCAGTACTTC.